This is a list of T cell receptor beta chains from one sample in a study of cytomegalovirus exposure and HLA in healthy donors. Generated by immunoSEQ multiplex PCR, the TCRdb table keeps only in-frame clones and is missing some. Here the sample spans about 120,000 clones, more than 60% being singletons. Source material: PBMCs. The receptors were sampled from a man between 35 and 55 years old in good health and CMV-seropositive. Each CDR3 is given with its conserved first and last residue. A D gene is named only where the DNA matches it firmly. Expanded clones are given a class, and other clones once, few, many or no size at all.

TRBV6-5	NA	NA	TRBJ2-1	TGTGCCAGCAGTCTTCCGGGGGTGTACAATGAGCAGTTCTTC	CASSLPGVYNEQFF
TRBV4-2	NA	NA	TRBJ1-1	TGTGCCAGCAGCCCGGGTAGGGGGGGCTACAACCTTGAAGCTTTCTTT	CASSPGRGGYNLEAFF
TRBV9	TRBD1	NA	TRBJ2-7	TGTGCCAGCAGCCCCCAACATGGACAGGTTCGAGACCCCTACGAGCAGTACTTC	CASSPQHGQVRDPYEQYF
TRBV18	NA	NA	TRBJ2-2	TGTGCCAGCTCACCACGGGACATAATCGCCGGGGAGCTGTTTTTT	CASSPRDIIAGELFF
TRBV7-8	TRBD2	NA	TRBJ2-2	TGTGCCAGCAGCTTGGGACTAGCGGCCGGTGGCGGGGAGCTGTTTTTT	CASSLGLAAGGGELFF
TRBV28	TRBD1	NA	TRBJ2-7	TGTGCCAGCAGTTTAGACCGGGACAGGGGGGTCTACGAGCAGTACTTC	CASSLDRDRGVYEQYF
TRBV5-8	NA	once	TRBJ1-4	TGTGCCAGCAGCTTGGTAGGGGGGGCCGCTAATGAAAAACTGTTTTTT	CASSLVGGAANEKLFF
TRBV2	NA	NA	TRBJ1-4	TGTGCCAGCAGTGAAAACGGGGCAACTAATGAAAAACTGTTTTTT	CASSENGATNEKLFF
TRBV27	NA	NA	TRBJ2-7	TGTGCCAGCAGTTTATTAGCGCAGGCCGCCTACGAGCAGTACTTC	CASSLLAQAAYEQYF
TRBV6-1	TRBD1	NA	TRBJ1-1	TGTGCCAGCAGTAAACGACAGGGCGACACTGAAGCTTTCTTT	CASSKRQGDTEAFF
TRBV14	NA	NA	TRBJ1-1	TGTGCCAGCAGCCTCAGCAGGGGCTCCTACTCTGAAGCTTTCTTT	CASSLSRGSYSEAFF
TRBV13	NA	NA	TRBJ2-7	TGTGCCAGCAGGGGGCAGGGGTGGGATTCCGAGCAGTACTTC	CASRGQGWDSEQYF
TRBV7-2	NA	NA	TRBJ2-7	TGTGCCAGCAGCTTAGGCGCAGGGCTCTCCTACGAGCAGTACTTC	CASSLGAGLSYEQYF
TRBV27	TRBD1	NA	TRBJ1-2	TGTGCCAGCAGCATTAATCAGGGGGCGGCCGGCTACACCTTC	CASSINQGAAGYTF
TRBV27	TRBD1	few	TRBJ1-5	TGTGCCAGCAGGTCACAGGGGTTTAGCAATCAGCCCCAGCATTTT	CASRSQGFSNQPQHF
TRBV19	NA	NA	TRBJ1-1	TGTGCCAGTAACCCCCTCGGCAGGGGTGAAGCTTTCTTT	CASNPLGRGEAFF
TRBV7-3	TRBD1	NA	TRBJ2-7	TGTGCCAGCAGCAAGGGGACAGGGAGTACCTACGAGCAGTACTTC	CASSKGTGSTYEQYF
TRBV11-3	NA	NA	TRBJ2-7	TGTGCCAGCAGCCAAGGAGGCGGGTCCTACGAGCAGTACTTC	CASSQGGGSYEQYF
TRBV2	TRBD2	few	TRBJ2-1	TGTGCCAGCAGTGAACCCACTAGCGGGGGAGAGAGTAAAGAGCAGTTCTTC	CASSEPTSGGESKEQFF
TRBV9	TRBD2	few	TRBJ2-1	TGTGCCAGCAGCCCTGTTCTAGCGGGGGGGGCCAATGAGCAGTTCTTC	CASSPVLAGGANEQFF
TRBV5-1	TRBD1	NA	TRBJ1-2	TGCGCCAGCAGCTTGGAGGGACAGGGATACGGCTACACCTTC	CASSLEGQGYGYTF
TRBV4-1	NA	few	TRBJ2-5	TGCGCCAGCAGCCCCCTGGGAAGGGGGGGGCGAGAGACCCAGTACTTC	CASSPLGRGGRETQYF
TRBV5-1	TRBD2	NA	TRBJ2-1	TGCGCCAGCAGAACTAGCGGGGGGGTAAGCTCCTACAATGAGCAGTTCTTC	CASRTSGGVSSYNEQFF
TRBV6-1	NA	NA	TRBJ2-1	TGTGCCAGCAGTGAAAGGGTAGGGGGACCCGTGGATGAGCAGTTCTTC	CASSERVGGPVDEQFF
TRBV7-2	NA	NA	TRBJ1-6	TGTGCCAGCAGCTTAGAATGGAGCTCCTATAATTCACCCCTCCACTTT	CASSLEWSSYNSPLHF
TRBV29-1	NA	NA	TRBJ2-2	TGCAGCGTTCTCAGCGGACTGAACACCGGGGAGCTGTTTTTT	CSVLSGLNTGELFF
TRBV2	TRBD1	few	TRBJ2-7	TGTGCCAGCGGGAGGACAGGGGGAGACTACGAGCAGTACTTC	CASGRTGGDYEQYF
TRBV7-2	TRBD2	NA	TRBJ2-3	TGTGCCAGCAGCCCCACCGGGACTAGCGTCACAGATACGCAGTATTTT	CASSPTGTSVTDTQYF
TRBV27	TRBD2	NA	TRBJ2-3	TGTGCCAGCAGTTTTGAACCCCCTATGCCGACTAGCGGGGGCCAGGATACGCAGTATTTT	CASSFEPPMPTSGGQDTQYF
TRBV6-1	NA	NA	TRBJ2-7	TGTGCCAGCAGTGAAGCGATGTCGGCCGAGGGCTACGAGCAGTACTTC	CASSEAMSAEGYEQYF
TRBV6-5	TRBD1	NA	TRBJ2-3	TGTGCCAGCAGTTCCGGGACAGGGGGCACAGATACGCAGTATTTT	CASSSGTGGTDTQYF
TRBV7-2	TRBD1	NA	TRBJ2-4	TGTGCCAGCAGCCCAAAGACAGGGGTGGAAAACATTCAGTACTTC	CASSPKTGVENIQYF
TRBV9	NA	NA	TRBJ2-3	TGTGCCAGCAGCCCCCGACTGAACACAGATACGCAGTATTTT	CASSPRLNTDTQYF
TRBV10-3	TRBD2	NA	TRBJ2-3	TGTGCCATCACCGAGACTAGCGGGAGGGCCGGCACAGATACGCAGTATTTT	CAITETSGRAGTDTQYF
TRBV6-5	NA	NA	TRBJ2-7	TGTGCCAGCAGGTACGGCGGCTTGAGCGGAACCTACGAGCAGTACTTC	CASRYGGLSGTYEQYF
TRBV30	NA	NA	TRBJ2-3	TGTGCCTGGGCACTATCAGATACGCAGTATTTT	CAWALSDTQYF
TRBV4-2	TRBD1	NA	TRBJ2-1	TGTGCCAGCAGCCAAAAGGACAGGGGTCCCTACAATGAGCAGTTCTTC	CASSQKDRGPYNEQFF
TRBV7-2	TRBD2	NA	TRBJ2-7	TGTGCCAGCAGCCCGACCCTCCGGGGGGTACGGTACTTC	CASSPTLRGVRYF
TRBV19	NA	NA	TRBJ1-2	TGTGCCAGTAGTATATCTACTTCCAACTATGGCTACACCTTC	CASSISTSNYGYTF
TRBV5-6	NA	NA	TRBJ2-7	TGTGCCAGCAGCTTGTCGGGGGATGCGGCCTACGAGCAGTACTTC	CASSLSGDAAYEQYF
TRBV19	NA	NA	TRBJ1-5	TGTGCCAGTAGATTGGCTACTAGAACCAATCAGCCCCAGCATTTT	CASRLATRTNQPQHF
TRBV5-1	TRBD1	NA	TRBJ2-1	TGCGCCAGCAGCTTGGTAGGGACAGGGGGTAGCAATGAGCAGTTCTTC	CASSLVGTGGSNEQFF
TRBV19	NA	NA	TRBJ2-5	TGTGCCAGTAGTATTAACAACCAAGAGACCCAGTACTTC	CASSINNQETQYF
TRBV18	TRBD2	NA	TRBJ2-7	TGTGCCAGCTCCCGGACTAGCGGTCACTCCTACGAGCAGTACTTC	CASSRTSGHSYEQYF
TRBV9	NA	NA	TRBJ1-4	TGTGCCAGCAGCGTAGGCCAGGGTAATGAAAAACTGTTTTTT	CASSVGQGNEKLFF
TRBV7-9	TRBD1	NA	TRBJ1-4	TGTGCCAGCAGCCTAGAGCCAGGACAGGCGTTTCGTGAAAAACTGTTTTTT	CASSLEPGQAFREKLFF
TRBV7-3	TRBD2	few	TRBJ2-5	TGTGCCAGCAGCTTAATGGGGCTAGCGGGAACCCAAGAGACCCAGTACTTC	CASSLMGLAGTQETQYF
TRBV10-1	TRBD2	NA	TRBJ2-1	TGCGCCAGCAGTGAGAACGGGGGGGCCTACAATGAGCAGTTCTTC	CASSENGGAYNEQFF
TRBV28	TRBD1	NA	TRBJ2-7	TGTGCCAGCAGTTTAGGGGGACAGGGAGATGCCGAGCAGTACTTC	CASSLGGQGDAEQYF
TRBV5-6	NA	once	TRBJ1-2	TGTGCCAGCAGCTTGAGGCAGGGAAGTTGGAATGGCTACACCTTC	CASSLRQGSWNGYTF
TRBV29-1	NA	NA	TRBJ1-1	TGCAGCGTACGACCGGACTTGAACACTGAAGCTTTCTTT	CSVRPDLNTEAFF
TRBV7-3	TRBD1	NA	TRBJ2-7	TGTGCCAGCAGCTTAAATTCGGACAGGAGGCAGTACTTC	CASSLNSDRRQYF
TRBV7-7	TRBD2	few	TRBJ2-6	TGTGCCAGCAGCTTAGCGACCGGGACTAGGGGCTCTGGGGCCAACGTCCTGACTTTC	CASSLATGTRGSGANVLTF
TRBV5-1	NA	NA	TRBJ2-7	TGCGCCAGCAGCTTGGTGGAGGGAAGATCAGACGAGCAGTACTTC	CASSLVEGRSDEQYF
TRBV19	NA	NA	TRBJ2-3	TGTGCCAGTAGTATCGAGGGCGATACGCAGTATTTT	CASSIEGDTQYF
TRBV27	TRBD2	NA	TRBJ2-7	TGTGCCAGCATAAGGGCTAGCGGGACGGGATACGAGCAGTACTTC	CASIRASGTGYEQYF
TRBV5-4	TRBD1	once	TRBJ1-2	TGTGCCAGCAGCTTGGGGACAGGGAGAACCTATGGCTACACCTTC	CASSLGTGRTYGYTF
TRBV5-1	NA	NA	TRBJ2-1	TGCGCCAGCAGCTTGATGGGGGGACCCAATGAGCAGTTCTTC	CASSLMGGPNEQFF